This T cell receptor (beta chain) was recovered during a study of blood T cell repertoires in COVID-19. Turning to the study itself: T cells, B-cell-depleted T cells, or PBMCs supplied cDNA or gDNA.

Trimming took 6 bases from V and 0 from J; bases not matched to a gene: 1. CDR3 size: 13 residues. TCRdb's copy holds only in-frame clones and misses some; the assay was immunoSEQ multiplex PCR. The sample has under 200,000 clones, approximately 80% seen once. This chain joins TRBV12-3 or TRBV12-4 and TRBJ2-7; the match to TRBD1 covers 8 bases. Sequencing input: peripheral blood. The sequence came from a man in his sixties with COVID-19, enrolled during active disease. CDR3: CASSTGGSYEQYF. CDR3 bases: TGTGCCAGCAGCACAGGGGGCTCCTACGAGCAGTACTTC.